This TCR beta chain was captured by sequencing in a study of immune evolution from preneoplasia to lung adenocarcinoma. Whole-study findings and limits: Clonality was highest in normal lung, lower in later-stage lesions apparently. Top clone share appeared to fall from AAH through AIS, MIA, adenocarcinoma.

Germline trimming cut 4 bases from V and 1 base from J; bases unmatched to any gene: 3. The CDR3 length is 15 residues. Germline loops: CDR1 SNHLY, CDR2 FYNNEI. Clones were read by immunoSEQ multiplex PCR, and TCRdb kept only the in-frame ones, dropping some. The repertoire holds approximately 1,500 clones, with roughly 80% as singletons. On this clone: Antigen: not known.

This TCR derives from a person between 65 and 79 years old with lung adenocarcinoma. Source material: FFPE atypical adenomatous hyperplasia tissue from the lung. Noted subset: atypical adenomatous hyperplasia (AAH), lung preneoplasia. This chain joins TRBV2 and TRBJ2-3, with 9 nucleotides matching TRBD1. CDR3 coding DNA: TGTGCCAGCAGTGGACAGGGGGTCGGCACAGATACGCAGTATTTT. It encodes CASSGQGVGTDTQYF.